The 18 T cell receptor beta chains below come from one sample, sequenced in a study of beta chain features in type 1 diabetes. No antigen has been identified for these receptors. Overall study findings and caveats: Shorter TCRB CDR3s, moderately but significantly so, were found in Type 1 diabetes patients in all four CD4+ subsets.

Reverse transcribing all isolated RNA meant expressed TCRB transcripts were sequenced. This table comes from immunoSEQ multiplex PCR, and its TCRdb copy is limited to in-frame clones, with some not included. The repertoire has 640,000 or so clones, 11% to 15% of them found once; the top ten carry 0.03% to 0.045%. Input material: naive CD4+ T cells from blood. These TCRs come from a man in his late teens or twenties with type 1 diabetes.

J is TRBJ1-3 and V is TRBV30; D is uncertain. V lost 1 base to trimming and J lost 0 bases, with 7 bases between them. This CDR3 region has 14 residues. Looked up from germline, CDR1 is GTSNPN and CDR2 is SVGIG (reference sequence). As DNA, the CDR3 is TGTGCCTGGAGTGAAACGAACTCTGGAAACACCATATATTTT. Encoded protein: CAWSETNSGNTIYF.

In its sample, this clone was seen a few times. The chain is built from TRBV7-9 and TRBJ1-1; D gene unclear. Germline loops: CDR1 SEHNR, CDR2 FQNEAQ (reference sequence). V dropped 2 bases and J dropped 4 bases, with 17 bases sitting between them. This CDR3 region has 16 residues. The CDR3 DNA reads TGTGCCAGCAGCTTACCCCTTCACGCCAGCGCCACTGAAGCTTTCTTT. It is translated as CASSLPLHASATEAFF.

This clone was seen more than once but under ten times. This sample includes further DNA sequences coding for the same CDR3. This chain connects TRBV7-2 to TRBJ2-3, with D hard to call. CDR3 size: 15 residues. Trimming shortened V by 5 bases and J by 1 base, and 13 bases separated the two germline ends. Per germline, CDR1 SGHTA and CDR2 FQGNSA. Here the CDR3 DNA reads TGTGCCAGCAGCCCCTCAGGACCAGGCACAGATACGCAGTATTTT. Amino acids: CASSPSGPGTDTQYF. The variable domain in full, with the rest retrieved from reference TRBV7-2 and TRBJ2-3, is GAGVSQSPSNKVTEKGKDVELRCDPISGHTALYWYRQSLGQGLEFLIYFQGNSAPDKSGLPSDRFSAERTGGSVSTLTIQRTQQEDSAVYLCASSPSGPGTDTQYFGPGTRLTVL.

The sample holds a few counts of this clone. The chain joins TRBV12-5 to TRBJ2-1; 12 positions match TRBD1. The CDR3 runs 20 residues. Trimming removed 1 base from V and 3 bases from J; junction bases left unmatched: 13. Per germline, CDR1 LGHNT and CDR2 FRNRAP. CDR3 nucleotides: TGTGCTAGTGGTTTGGGAGCCCCGGGACAGGGGGCCCCTGACTACAATGAGCAGTTCTTC. Translated: CASGLGAPGQGAPDYNEQFF.

The chain combines TRBV7-9 with TRBJ1-1; no reliable D call. The CDR3 covers 13 residues. V lost 4 bases to trimming and J lost 4 bases, with 10 bases between them. Germline V gives CDR1 SEHNR, CDR2 FQNEAQ (reference sequence). DNA of the CDR3: TGTGCCAGCAGCTCCCGGACGGGCACTGAAGCTTTCTTT. Its translation is CASSSRTGTEAFF.

The rearrangement uses TRBV19 and TRBJ1-1; 8 bases line up with TRBD1. After removal of 4 bases from V and 0 bases from J, the junction contained 1 base not matched to a gene. CDR1 is LNHDA and CDR2 is SQIVND in the germline V gene (reference sequence). The CDR3 runs 14 residues. CDR3 region: CASSTGQVNTEAFF. Written as DNA, the CDR3 is TGTGCCAGTAGTACGGGACAGGTGAACACTGAAGCTTTCTTT.

This clone was detected only a few times. The rearrangement joins TRBV5-1 to TRBJ2-5; a possible D gene is TRBD1 (5 bases). The CDR3 contains 15 residues. V lost 0 bases and J 5 bases, leaving 14 bases between the germline ends. Germline V gene lookup returns CDR1 SGHRS and CDR2 YFSETQ. CDR3 protein: CASSLEGQGRETQYF. In DNA form, the CDR3 reads TGCGCCAGCAGCTTGGAAGGGCAGGGCAGGGAGACCCAGTACTTC.

The J gene is TRBJ2-5, the V gene TRBV9, with TRBD2 matching over 7 bases. V lost 4 bases, J lost 3 bases, and 6 bases stayed unmatched. CDR1 SGDLS and CDR2 YYNGEE come from the germline V gene. The length of the CDR3 is 14 residues. The CDR3 is CASSISGVKETQYF. As DNA, the CDR3 is TGTGCCAGCAGCATAAGCGGGGTGAAAGAGACCCAGTACTTC.

The rearrangement uses TRBV18 and TRBJ1-2; no clear D gene. Germline V gene data show CDR1 as KGHSH and CDR2 as LQKENI. Trimming shortened V by 4 bases and J by 4 bases, and 10 bases separated the two germline ends. The CDR3 totals 13 residues. DNA of the CDR3: TGTGCCAGCTCACTCACCCCTGGCTATGGCTACACCTTC. This encodes CASSLTPGYGYTF.

This clone has a handful of counts. The V call is TRBV7-9, the J call TRBJ2-1; 9 bases line up with TRBD2. V trimming: 4 bases; J trimming: 0 bases; junction bases outside the gene matches: 10. The CDR3 is made up of 18 amino acids. CDR1 and CDR2 (germline): SEHNR, FQNEAQ (reference sequence). CDR3 sequence: CASSSRWSGRISYNEQFF. The CDR3 DNA reads as TGTGCCAGCAGCTCCCGGTGGAGCGGGAGGATCTCCTACAATGAGCAGTTCTTC.

This clone was detected a few times. This chain's CDR3 is CASSSSGFYEQYF. The CDR3 nucleotides read TGTGCCAGCAGTTCGAGCGGGTTCTACGAGCAGTACTTC. This chain links TRBV27 with TRBJ2-7; a weak D match, TRBD2 (6 bases). The CDR3 loop spans 13 amino acids. Deletions cut 4 bases from V and 3 bases from J, with 10 bases between. Per the germline V gene, CDR1 is MNHEY and CDR2 is SMNVEV (reference sequence).

This chain's CDR3 is CATSMGQTTYEQYF. DNA for the CDR3: TGTGCCACCAGCATGGGACAAACGACCTACGAGCAGTACTTC. The gene calls are TRBV15 and TRBJ2-7; a possible D gene is TRBD1 (6 bases). The CDR3 contains 14 residues. V lost 4 bases to trimming and J lost 2 bases, with 12 bases between them. Germline lookup yields CDR1 LNHNV and CDR2 YYDKDF (reference sequence).

This clone was seen more than once but under ten times. The gene calls are TRBV25-1 and TRBJ2-7; TRBD2 aligns across 10 bases. V dropped 4 bases and J dropped 1; count of bases not matched to a gene: 7. The CDR3 extends over 16 amino acids. The germline V gene encodes CDR1 MGHDK and CDR2 SYGVNS. CDR3 bases: TGTGCCAGCAGTGCCCTAACTAGCGGGGAATCCTACGAGCAGTACTTC. This translates into CASSALTSGESYEQYF.

There are a few counts of this clone. The chain links TRBV19 to TRBJ2-1, with D hard to call. Germline-derived CDR1 and CDR2 are LNHDA and SQIVND (reference sequence). This CDR3 contains 12 residues. Trimming stripped 4 bases from V and 6 bases from J, with 7 bases between. This CDR3 reads CASSTTGNEQFF. The CDR3 coding sequence is TGTGCCAGTAGTACGACCGGCAATGAGCAGTTCTTC.

This sequence joins TRBV5-1 and TRBJ2-3; the D gene is possibly TRBD1 (6 bases). V lost 4 bases and J lost 0, with 12 bases in between. This CDR3 spans 15 amino acids. The germline CDR1 and CDR2 sequences are SGHRS and YFSETQ. The CDR3 DNA is TGCGCCAGCAGCCCCGACAGGTTTAGCACAGATACGCAGTATTTT. Its translation: CASSPDRFSTDTQYF. The entire variable domain, with the rest obtained from reference TRBV5-1 and TRBJ2-3, is as follows: KAGVTQTPRYLIKTRGQQVTLSCSPISGHRSVSWYQQTPGQGLQFLFEYFSETQRNKGNFPGRFSGRQFSNSRSEMNVSTLELGDSALYLCASSPDRFSTDTQYFGPGTRLTVL.

The sample holds a few counts of this clone. The chain is built from TRBV5-1 and TRBJ2-1, with TRBD2 matching 10 bases. Germline CDR1 SGHRS, CDR2 YFSETQ. The CDR3 extends over 16 amino acids. Trimming removed 4 bases from V and 7 bases from J; junction bases left unmatched: 11. The CDR3: CASSPRLAGTYNEQFF. The CDR3 DNA is TGCGCCAGCAGCCCGCGACTAGCGGGTACATATAATGAGCAGTTCTTC.

The sample holds a few counts of this clone. The CDR3 is CATSRVGSGEFHEQYF. In DNA, the CDR3 is TGTGCCACCAGCAGAGTTGGATCGGGAGAGTTCCACGAGCAGTACTTC. The chain uses TRBV15 and TRBJ2-7; tentative D call: TRBD2 (6 bases). The CDR3 has 16 residues. Germline CDR1 is LNHNV and CDR2 is YYDKDF (reference sequence). Trimming removed 1 base at V and 5 bases at J, with 18 bases between.

The V and J genes are TRBV28 and TRBJ2-7; D possibly corresponds to TRBD2 (6 bases). This CDR3 is built from 12 residues. Germline V gives CDR1 MDHEN, CDR2 SYDVKM. V gave up 8 bases and J gave up 2 bases, with 10 bases separating them. As DNA, the CDR3 is TGTGCCAGCGGGACTCCAACCTACGAGCAGTACTTC. Its protein is CASGTPTYEQYF.